The T cell receptor (beta chain) described here comes from a study of blood T cells in healthy people across ages. It was with a sample-barcoded 5' primer and a J-beta primer mix that a second PCR of about 6 to 12 cycles was run. TCRdb redid the calling of the 5' RACE reads with MiXCR, one entry per CDR3 protein. The top ten hold more than 6% of the sample, which has 1.5 million to 2 million distinct CDR3 sequences, approximately 30% seen once. The CDR3 contains 15 residues. Looked up from germline, CDR1 is SGHRS and CDR2 is YFSETQ. Sequencing input: blood. The chain employs TRBV5-1 and TRBJ2-5, with D perhaps TRBD2 (6 bases). The end of the DNA fits TRBJ2-7 better, so the J call may be wrong. The sequence came from a woman aged 25-40 years in good health. The CDR3, as DNA: TGCGCCAGCACTCCTACGCTGGGGAGGCCTTCCGAGCAGTACTTC. It encodes CASTPTLGRPSEQYF.